This T cell receptor beta chain emerged from a study of cytomegalovirus exposure and HLA in healthy donors (dated by TCRdb to between 2016 and 2019). Regarding the complete study: According to a later analysis, the 120 or so validation repertoires were produced on the same platform as the 680 or so repertoires of the first cohort. In addition to the first cohort of 650 to 750 subjects, a separate validation cohort of some 120 different subjects was used. The study was designed to test whether signatures of past pathogen exposure could be identified by cataloging public T cell receptors. To predict cytomegalovirus infection status, the study combined high-throughput TCR immunosequencing, statistical association of individual TCRs with disease status, and machine learning.

Receptors were amplified or captured by the immunoSEQ multiplex PCR assay. Turning to the authors' computational methods: A statistical classification framework was developed to diagnose cytomegalovirus status using the catalog of TCR beta chain sequences. TCRdb carries this immuneACCESS record with in-frame sequences only. Its versions omit some clonotypes, under half of them owing to an unresolved V gene in the studies checked, with the rest unexplained. The V and J calls and clone size were taken over from that table, and D and trimming were inferred from the DNA. The sample has 120,000 or so clones on record, roughly 90% of them singletons. The ten top clones hold under 2% of the sample. Donors formed part of the validation cohort, which comprised about 130 subjects and was distinct from the first cohort of roughly 600 subjects. Here is what the overall study found, with its caveats: A later analysis found that TCRs clustered in the first cohort also tended to co-occur in the 120 validation repertoires, with about 94% of cluster scores above 0. The authors suggested that the approach could potentially be extended to other disease states and immunological phenotypes. Three of the identified cytomegalovirus-associated TCR beta chains were confirmed in vitro to be specific for cytomegalovirus antigens. The study listed 150 to 200 TCR beta chains as associated with cytomegalovirus. While some public TCRs were present in many individuals, most TCR sequences turned up only very rarely across donors. The validation cohort had no HLA typing available for a later analysis, so co-occurrence within that cohort was assessed over all 120 or so repertoires. The classifier was reported to diagnose cytomegalovirus status with high specificity and sensitivity in both the original cohort and the validation cohort.

For this clone: Its antigen is currently not known. Per-base qualities were not stored, and no clone one base away is much larger.

Germline trimming: 4 bases from V, 3 bases from J; junction bases outside gene matches: 9. The CDR3 runs 17 amino acids, cysteine and phenylalanine included. The retained sequence is limited to the CDR3, 51 bases, with the frame set at the first base. From a lookup of the germline V gene, CDR1 and CDR2 are SGHTA and FQGNSA. Recombination joined TRBV7-2 with TRBJ1-6, and TRBD1 aligns with 7 junction nucleotides. The origin of this receptor is a woman aged 18 to 35 in good health and CMV-seronegative. Sequencing was done on a sample of PBMCs. In nucleotides, the sequence is TGTGCCAGCAGCTCGTACTTCGGGACAGACTATAATTCACCCCTCCACTTT. Translation gives CASSSYFGTDYNSPLHF.